Listed below are T cell receptor beta chains from one sample, sequenced in a study of T cell responses to AZD1222 COVID-19 vaccine. The data were produced by immunoSEQ multiplex PCR, yet TCRdb's version contains in-frame clones alone and is incomplete. The repertoire holds around 78,000 clones, with about 89% as singletons. Sequenced here: peripheral blood, sampled on day 0 of MenACWY control vaccination. The receptors were sampled from an adult in good health. Both conserved end residues are part of each CDR3. D genes are given only for firm matches. Size tells how often a clone was seen (once, few, many) or the class of an expanded clone, and some rows leave it out.

>TRBJ1-6|TRBV7-3|.|TRBD1
CASSLKVRGFGSPLHF
TGTGCCAGCAGCTTAAAGGTCAGGGGGTTTGGGTCACCCCTCCACTTT
>TRBJ2-1|TRBV24-1|.|TRBD1
CATSDSRTGYNEQFF
TGTGCCACCAGTGATTCTCGGACAGGTTACAATGAGCAGTTCTTC
>TRBJ2-5|TRBV18|.|.
CASSPRMFTQYF
TGTGCCAGCTCACCACGCATGTTTACCCAGTACTTC
>TRBJ2-4|TRBV9|.|.
CASSPGQRDIQYF
TGTGCCAGCAGCCCAGGACAGAGAGACATTCAGTACTTC
>TRBJ2-7|TRBV11-2|.|.
CASSLEGGSAVSSYEQYF
TGTGCCAGCAGCTTAGAGGGTGGATCGGCGGTCAGCTCCTACGAGCAGTACTTC
>TRBJ1-2|TRBV2|.|TRBD1
CASSVMQGAGYGYTF
TGTGCCAGCAGTGTAATGCAGGGGGCGGGGTATGGCTACACCTTC
>TRBJ1-4|TRBV4-1|.|.
CASSHPGEGFLEKLFF
TGCGCCAGCAGCCATCCCGGCGAGGGTTTTCTTGAAAAACTGTTTTTT
>TRBJ1-1|TRBV30|.|.
CAWGGTNTEAFF
TGTGCCTGGGGAGGGACGAACACTGAAGCTTTCTTT
>TRBJ1-4|TRBV27|.|TRBD1
CASSFQGTDDNEKLFF
TGTGCCAGCAGTTTCCAGGGGACAGACGATAATGAAAAACTGTTTTTT
>TRBJ2-3|TRBV2|.|.
CASSDEYTDTQYF
TGTGCCAGCAGTGACGAGTACACAGATACGCAGTATTTT
>TRBJ2-1|TRBV6-2/TRBV6-3|.|.
CASSDRGPTYNEQFF
TGTGCCAGCAGCGACCGAGGACCAACCTACAATGAGCAGTTCTTC
>TRBJ1-2|TRBV5-5|.|.
CASSPYEIYGYTF
TGTGCCAGCAGTCCCTATGAGATCTATGGCTACACCTTC
>TRBJ1-5|TRBV18|.|.
CASSPDQNQPQHF
TGTGCCAGCTCACCAGACCAGAATCAGCCCCAGCATTTT
>TRBJ2-7|TRBV7-9|.|.
CASSLTRGAAEQYF
TGTGCCAGCAGCTTAACTAGGGGTGCTGCCGAGCAGTACTTC
>TRBJ2-3|TRBV18|.|.
CASSPLDTQYF
TGTGCCAGCTCACCATTAGATACGCAGTATTTT
>TRBJ1-2|TRBV29-1|.|.
CSAAPSTGTNYGYTF
TGCAGCGCCGCACCTAGTACAGGGACTAACTATGGCTACACCTTC
>TRBJ2-2|TRBV5-1|.|.
CASSSDPGGTGELFF
TGCGCCAGCAGCTCGGACCCTGGAGGCACCGGGGAGCTGTTTTTT
>TRBJ2-1|TRBV6-5|.|TRBD1
CASSNLGQVMDEQFF
TGTGCCAGCAGTAATTTAGGACAGGTGATGGATGAGCAGTTCTTC
>TRBJ1-5|TRBV3-1/TRBV3-2|.|.
CASSLGQRGNQPQHF
TGTGCCAGCAGCTTAGGACAGCGGGGAAATCAGCCCCAGCATTTT
>TRBJ2-2|TRBV30|.|.
CAWSVSRRMDTGELFF
TGTGCCTGGAGTGTCTCTAGAAGAATGGACACCGGGGAGCTGTTTTTT
>TRBJ2-2|TRBV11-3|.|TRBD2
CASSFGLAGGRNTGELFF
TGTGCCAGCAGCTTTGGACTAGCGGGAGGGAGGAACACCGGGGAGCTGTTTTTT
>TRBJ2-1|TRBV6-5|.|.
CASTPAAGAEQFF
TGTGCCAGCACCCCCGCGGCGGGCGCCGAGCAGTTCTTC
>TRBJ2-7|TRBV28|.|TRBD1
CASSVGDRVPYEQYF
TGTGCCAGCAGTGTCGGGGACAGGGTGCCCTACGAGCAGTACTTC
>TRBJ2-7|TRBV6-6|.|.
CASSSGNSREQYF
TGTGCCAGCAGTTCAGGGAATTCGAGGGAGCAGTACTTC
>TRBJ1-1|TRBV19|few|.
CASKFRENTEAFF
TGTGCCAGTAAATTCAGGGAGAACACTGAAGCTTTCTTT
>TRBJ2-3|TRBV4-1|.|.
CASSQVTDTQYF
TGCGCCAGCAGCCAGGTCACAGATACGCAGTATTTT
>TRBJ2-5|TRBV7-2|.|TRBD2
CASSLVAGVQETQYF
TGTGCCAGCAGCTTAGTAGCGGGAGTGCAAGAGACCCAGTACTTC
>TRBJ1-2|TRBV28|.|.
CASSFPGEGHGYTF
TGTGCCAGCAGTTTTCCGGGGGAGGGGCATGGCTACACCTTC
>TRBJ2-1|TRBV7-2|.|.
CASSSEGSGNEQFF
TGTGCCAGCAGTTCCGAGGGTAGTGGGAATGAGCAGTTCTTC